Shown below are 4 T cell receptor beta chains from a single sample sequenced in a study of shared clonotypes between healthy human individuals. TCRdb's copy holds only in-frame clones and misses some; the assay was immunoSEQ multiplex PCR. This sample carries hundreds of thousands of clones, 74% of them seen once, and the ten largest clones take 1.5% to 2%. The specimen sequenced was memory CD4+ T cells sorted from blood. Subset described: CD45RA-negative fraction. The source is a woman aged 25-40 years in good health.

The chain carries TRBV14 and TRBJ2-3; D may match TRBD1 or TRBD2 (5 bases each). The CDR3 totals 16 residues. The ends were cut back, 1 base at V and 2 bases at J, with 13 bases in the middle. CDR1 is SGHDN and CDR2 is FVKESK in the germline V gene. This CDR3 reads CASSQVGGRPTDTQYF. The CDR3 DNA reads TGTGCCAGCAGCCAAGTTGGGGGACGGCCCACAGATACGCAGTATTTT. The full variable domain, rest sourced from reference TRBV14 and TRBJ2-3, is EAGVTQFPSHSVIEKGQTVTLRCDPISGHDNLYWYRRVMGKEIKFLLHFVKESKQDESGMPNNRFLAERTGGTYSTLKVQPAELEDSGVYFCASSQVGGRPTDTQYFGPGTRLTVL.

The J gene is TRBJ1-4, the V gene TRBV4-2; 11 bases align to TRBD1. Germline assignment: CDR1 LGHNA and CDR2 YNFKEQ. V shed 6 bases, J shed 6 bases, and the junction held 3 bases outside the gene matches. There are 14 residues in the CDR3. The DNA of the CDR3 is TGTGCCAGCAGTCGGGACAGGGGGGATGAAAAACTGTTTTTT. The encoded protein is CASSRDRGDEKLFF.

The V call is TRBV7-2, the J call TRBJ2-3, with 7 bases fitting TRBD2. The CDR3 extends over 14 amino acids. CDR1 and CDR2 (germline): SGHTA, FQGNSA. V dropped 11 bases and J dropped 2; count of bases not matched to a gene: 10. The CDR3 sequence is CAGRPGGFTDTQYF. The CDR3 DNA is TGTGCCGGGCGGCCGGGGGGATTCACAGATACGCAGTATTTT. The entire variable domain, with the rest obtained from reference TRBV7-2 and TRBJ2-3, is as follows: GAGVSQSPSNKVTEKGKDVELRCDPISGHTALYWYRQSLGQGLEFLIYFQGNSAPDKSGLPSDRFSAERTGGSVSTLTIQRTQQEDSAVYLCAGRPGGFTDTQYFGPGTRLTVL.

The chain recombines TRBV2 with TRBJ2-3, with TRBD1 matching 8 bases. CDR3 length: 19 residues. CDR1 and CDR2 (germline): SNHLY, FYNNEI. V lost 6 bases, J lost 1 base, and 18 bases stayed unmatched. The CDR3 sequence: CASSPPAVSRQGRTDTQYF. In DNA form, the CDR3 reads TGTGCCAGCAGCCCCCCGGCCGTTTCGCGACAGGGGCGCACAGATACGCAGTATTTT.